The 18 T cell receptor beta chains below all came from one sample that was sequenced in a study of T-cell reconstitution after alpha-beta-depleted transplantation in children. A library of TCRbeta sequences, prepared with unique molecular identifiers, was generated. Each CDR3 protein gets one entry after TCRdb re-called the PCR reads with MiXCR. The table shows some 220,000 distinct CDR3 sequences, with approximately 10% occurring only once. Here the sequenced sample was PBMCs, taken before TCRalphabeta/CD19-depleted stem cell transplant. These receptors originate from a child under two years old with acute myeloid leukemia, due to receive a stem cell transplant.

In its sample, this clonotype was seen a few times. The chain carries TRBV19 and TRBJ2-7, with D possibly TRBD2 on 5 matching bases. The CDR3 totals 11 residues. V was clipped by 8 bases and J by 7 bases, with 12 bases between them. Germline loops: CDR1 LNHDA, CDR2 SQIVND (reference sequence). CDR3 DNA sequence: TGTGCCAGTGGTCGAGGGCTTGAGCAGTACTTC. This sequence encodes CASGRGLEQYF.

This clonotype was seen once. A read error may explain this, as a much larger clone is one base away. Written as DNA, the CDR3 is TGTGCCAGCACTTACTCGTCCGGGGAGAGAAACATTCAGTACTTC. Amino acid sequence: CASTYSSGERNIQYF. The V gene is TRBV6-5, the J gene TRBJ2-4, with D perhaps matching TRBD2 (5 bases). In germline, CDR1 is MNHEY, CDR2 SVGAGI. The CDR3 has 15 amino acids.

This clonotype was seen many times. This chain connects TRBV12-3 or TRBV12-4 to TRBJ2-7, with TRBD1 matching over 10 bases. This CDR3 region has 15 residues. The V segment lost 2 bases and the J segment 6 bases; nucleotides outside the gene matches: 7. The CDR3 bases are TGTGCCAGCAGTTTAACCCGGGACAGGGGTTCCGAGCAGTACTTC. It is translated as CASSLTRDRGSEQYF.

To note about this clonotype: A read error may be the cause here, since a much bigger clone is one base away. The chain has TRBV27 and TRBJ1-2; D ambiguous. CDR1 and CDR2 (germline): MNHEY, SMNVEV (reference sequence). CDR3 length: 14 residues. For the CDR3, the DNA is TGTGCCAGCAGTTTCCGGGAGCCCAACTATGGCTACCCCTTC. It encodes CASSFREPNYGYPF.

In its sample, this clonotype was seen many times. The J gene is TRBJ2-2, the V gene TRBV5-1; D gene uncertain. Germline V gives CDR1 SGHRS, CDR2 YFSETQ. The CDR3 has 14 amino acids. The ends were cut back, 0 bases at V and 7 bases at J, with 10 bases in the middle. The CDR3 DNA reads TGCGCCAGCAGCTTGGATAGGGTTATCGGGGAGCTGTTTTTT. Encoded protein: CASSLDRVIGELFF. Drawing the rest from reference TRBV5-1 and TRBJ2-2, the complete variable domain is KAGVTQTPRYLIKTRGQQVTLSCSPISGHRSVSWYQQTPGQGLQFLFEYFSETQRNKGNFPGRFSGRQFSNSRSEMNVSTLELGDSALYLCASSLDRVIGELFFGEGSRLTVL.

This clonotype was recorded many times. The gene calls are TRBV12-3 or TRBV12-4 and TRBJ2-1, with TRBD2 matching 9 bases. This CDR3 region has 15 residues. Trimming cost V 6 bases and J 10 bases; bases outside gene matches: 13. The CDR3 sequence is CASSAGLAGHPEQFF. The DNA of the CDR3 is TGTGCCAGCAGCGCGGGGCTAGCGGGGCACCCCGAGCAGTTCTTC.

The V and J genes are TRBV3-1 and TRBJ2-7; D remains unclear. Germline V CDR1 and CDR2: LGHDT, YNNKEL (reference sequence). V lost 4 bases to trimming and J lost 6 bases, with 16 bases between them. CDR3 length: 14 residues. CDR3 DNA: TGTGCCAGCAGCCCGTCGTCTTTATTGTCCGAGCAGTACTTC. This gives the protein CASSPSSLLSEQYF.

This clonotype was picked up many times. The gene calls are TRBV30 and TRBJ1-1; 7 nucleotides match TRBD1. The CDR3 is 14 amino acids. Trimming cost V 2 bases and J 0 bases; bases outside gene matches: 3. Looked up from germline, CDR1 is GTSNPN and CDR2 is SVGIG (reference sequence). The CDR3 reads CAWSKGTVNTEAFF. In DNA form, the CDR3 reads TGTGCCTGGAGTAAGGGGACAGTGAACACTGAAGCTTTCTTT.

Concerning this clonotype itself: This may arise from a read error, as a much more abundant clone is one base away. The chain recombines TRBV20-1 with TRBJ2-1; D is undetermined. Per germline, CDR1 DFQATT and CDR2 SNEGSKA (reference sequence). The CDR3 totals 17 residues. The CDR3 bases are TGCAGTCCTAGACCCCCGACTCGGTTGAGTCCCACAAATGAGCAGTTCTTC. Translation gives CSPRPPTRLSPTNEQFF.

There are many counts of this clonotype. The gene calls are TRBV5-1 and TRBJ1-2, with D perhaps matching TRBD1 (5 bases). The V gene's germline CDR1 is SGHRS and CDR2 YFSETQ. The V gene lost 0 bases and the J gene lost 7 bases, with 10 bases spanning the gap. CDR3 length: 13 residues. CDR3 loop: CASSLVPGTGYTF. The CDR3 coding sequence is TGCGCCAGCAGCTTGGTACCGGGGACTGGCTACACCTTC.

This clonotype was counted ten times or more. CDR3 coding DNA: TGCAGCGTTGGGCATTGGGGCGCTGGCTACACCTTC. This sequence encodes CSVGHWGAGYTF. V and J are TRBV29-1 and TRBJ1-2; perhaps TRBD1 as D (5 bases). The CDR3 totals 12 residues. V was clipped by 4 bases and J by 7 bases, with 13 bases between them. Germline V gene lookup returns CDR1 SQVTM and CDR2 ANQGSEA.

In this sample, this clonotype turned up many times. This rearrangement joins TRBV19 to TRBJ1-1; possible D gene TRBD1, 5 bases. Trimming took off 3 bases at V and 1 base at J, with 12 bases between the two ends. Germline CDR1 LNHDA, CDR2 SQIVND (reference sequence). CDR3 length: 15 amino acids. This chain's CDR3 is CASSISRGANTEAFF. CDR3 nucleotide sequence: TGTGCCAGTAGTATTTCGAGGGGCGCGAACACTGAAGCTTTCTTT. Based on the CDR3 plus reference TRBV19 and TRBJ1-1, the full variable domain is DGGITQSPKYLFRKEGQNVTLSCEQNLNHDAMYWYRQDPGQGLRLIYYSQIVNDFQKGDIAEGYSVSREKKESFPLTVTSAQKNPTAFYLCASSISRGANTEAFFGQGTRLTVV.

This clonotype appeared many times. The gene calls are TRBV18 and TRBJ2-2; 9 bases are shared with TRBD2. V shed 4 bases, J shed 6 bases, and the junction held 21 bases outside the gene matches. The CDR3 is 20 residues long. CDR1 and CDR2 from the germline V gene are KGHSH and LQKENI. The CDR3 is CASSRTTLKSAGGPSGELFF. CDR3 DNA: TGTGCCAGCTCACGGACCACTCTGAAATCTGCGGGGGGGCCATCCGGGGAGCTGTTTTTT.

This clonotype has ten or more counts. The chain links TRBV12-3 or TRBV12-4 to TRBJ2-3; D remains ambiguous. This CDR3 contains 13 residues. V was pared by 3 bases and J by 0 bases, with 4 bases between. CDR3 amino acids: CASSFVSTDTQYF. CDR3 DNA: TGTGCCAGCAGTTTTGTTAGCACAGATACGCAGTATTTT.

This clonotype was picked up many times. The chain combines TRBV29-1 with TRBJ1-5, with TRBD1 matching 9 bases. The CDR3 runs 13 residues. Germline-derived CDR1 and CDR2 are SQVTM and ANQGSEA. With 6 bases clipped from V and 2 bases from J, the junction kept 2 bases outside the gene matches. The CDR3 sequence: CSVGTGRNQPQHF. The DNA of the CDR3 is TGCAGCGTAGGGACAGGGCGCAATCAGCCCCAGCATTTT.

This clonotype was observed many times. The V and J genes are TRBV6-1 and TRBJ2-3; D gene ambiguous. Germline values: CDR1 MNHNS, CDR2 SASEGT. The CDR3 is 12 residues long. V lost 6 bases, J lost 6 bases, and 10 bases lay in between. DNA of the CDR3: TGTGCCAGCAGGGATAGTGGGGATACGCAGTATTTT. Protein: CASRDSGDTQYF.

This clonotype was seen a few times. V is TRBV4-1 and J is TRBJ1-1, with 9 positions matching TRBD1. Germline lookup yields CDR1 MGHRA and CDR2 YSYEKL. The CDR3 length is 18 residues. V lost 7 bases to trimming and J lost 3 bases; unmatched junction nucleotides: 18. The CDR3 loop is CASKVRPFTGGADTEAFF. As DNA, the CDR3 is TGCGCCAGCAAGGTCCGGCCGTTTACAGGGGGCGCGGACACTGAAGCTTTCTTT.

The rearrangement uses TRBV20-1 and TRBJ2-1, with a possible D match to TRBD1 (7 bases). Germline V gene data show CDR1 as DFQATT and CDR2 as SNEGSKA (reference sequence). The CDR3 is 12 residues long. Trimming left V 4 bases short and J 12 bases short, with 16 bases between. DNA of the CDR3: TGCAGTGCTAACAACAGGGGAGGAGGGCAGTTCTTC. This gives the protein CSANNRGGGQFF.